The source of this T cell receptor (beta chain) is a study of a mutant IDH1 vaccine in newly diagnosed glioma. Study context: Patients were started on vaccination 4-6 weeks after radiotherapy alone, or with temozolomide cycles.

Sequenced by immunoSEQ multiplex PCR; TCRdb stores in-frame clones only, minus some. The data show 57,000 or so clones, roughly 80% seen once. The CDR3 consists of 12 residues. Trimming pared 1 base from V and 1 base from J, leaving 1 base between. Germline V CDR1 and CDR2: SGHAT, FQDESV (reference sequence). Comments on this clone: Its antigen is still unknown.

As for time point: week 11, during vaccination. Vaccination comprised doses that each held 300 ug of mutant IDH1 20-mer peptide, plus topical imiquimod. The astrocytomas were IDH1-mutant, ATRX-negative, and WHO grade 3 or 4. This receptor was taken from a man younger than 40 with glioma. The chain links TRBV11-1 to TRBJ1-2; D is unclear. This sample comprised PBMCs, obtained from a glioma patient whose treatment included an IDH1 peptide vaccine. In DNA form, the CDR3 reads TGTGCCAGCAGCTTAGATAACTATGGCTACACCTTC. This translates into CASSLDNYGYTF. Combining the CDR3 with reference TRBV11-1 and TRBJ1-2 gives the whole variable domain EAEVAQSPRYKITEKSQAVAFWCDPISGHATLYWYRQILGQGPELLVQFQDESVVDDSQLPKDRFSAERLKGVDSTLKIQPAELGDSAMYLCASSLDNYGYTFGSGTRLTVV.